Listed below are T cell receptor beta chains from one sample, sequenced in a study of regulatory T cells in long-lasting Graves disease. TCRdb ran MiXCR on the multiplex PCR reads and lists one entry per CDR3 protein. The sample lists more than 300,000 distinct CDR3 sequences; 15% to 20% were seen once. In addition, the sample was reused for a study of T cells in Graves' hyperthyroidism and ophthalmopathy.

Sequencing was performed on peripheral blood mononuclear cells (PBMCs), taken at new diagnosis, from a patient treated with antithyroid drugs. The receptors here all came from a woman between 18 and 30 years old with Graves disease. CDR3s include the opening cysteine and the closing phenylalanine or tryptophan. Each record gives: D gene, J gene, V gene, clone size, CDR3 protein, CDR3 DNA. A D gene is named only where the DNA matches it firmly. Some rows mark clone size as missing; the rest say once, few, many or name a class of expanded clone.

D: -
J: TRBJ1-5
V: TRBV4-1
size: -
CDR3: CASSQLGNQPQHF
DNA: TGCGCCAGCAGCCAATTAGGGAATCAGCCCCAGCATTTT

D: -
J: TRBJ2-4
V: TRBV20-1
size: few
CDR3: CSARERGIPKNIQYF
DNA: TGCAGTGCTAGAGAGAGGGGGATTCCCAAAAACATTCAGTACTTC

D: TRBD2
J: TRBJ2-1
V: TRBV19
size: few
CDR3: CASSEGGMGEQFF
DNA: TGTGCCAGTAGTGAGGGAGGGATGGGTGAGCAGTTCTTC

D: TRBD2
J: TRBJ2-4
V: TRBV7-9
size: -
CDR3: CASSQGVGREGRHF
DNA: TGTGCCAGCAGCCAAGGGGTGGGTCGGGAGGGAAGGCACTTC

D: TRBD2
J: TRBJ2-3
V: TRBV7-3
size: -
CDR3: CASSLLGLAGDTDTQYF
DNA: TGTGCCAGCAGCTTACTAGGGCTAGCGGGGGACACAGATACGCAGTATTTT

D: -
J: TRBJ2-3
V: TRBV5-1
size: -
CDR3: CASSHPRGSTDTQYF
DNA: TGCGCCAGCAGCCACCCTAGGGGGAGCACAGATACGCAGTATTTT

D: -
J: TRBJ2-7
V: TRBV20-1
size: many
CDR3: CSARGFGGAVYEQYF
DNA: TGCAGTGCTAGGGGGTTCGGGGGCGCGGTCTACGAGCAGTACTTC

D: TRBD2
J: TRBJ2-1
V: TRBV12-3/TRBV12-4
size: many
CDR3: CATSSGGTSYNEQFF
DNA: TGTGCCACGAGCAGCGGGGGGACTTCCTACAATGAGCAGTTCTTC

D: TRBD1
J: TRBJ1-1
V: TRBV14
size: many
CDR3: CASSQGPPTGATYPMNTEAFF
DNA: TGTGCCAGCAGCCAAGGACCCCCGACAGGGGCGACCTACCCTATGAACACTGAAGCTTTCTTT

D: TRBD1
J: TRBJ2-7
V: TRBV6-1
size: many
CDR3: CASHRTGQKVNEQYF
DNA: TGTGCCAGCCATAGGACAGGGCAGAAAGTCAACGAGCAGTACTTC

D: -
J: TRBJ1-2
V: TRBV28
size: many
CDR3: CASSSGMDGYTF
DNA: TGTGCCAGCAGTTCTGGGATGGATGGCTACACCTTC